The next 21 T cell receptor beta chains were all read from a single sample in a study of T cells in Graves' hyperthyroidism and ophthalmopathy. RNA transcripts served as the template for amplifying TCR beta CDR3 regions. In the first-round RT-PCR of the TCR CDR3, the HTBI primer set was used. TCRdb ran MiXCR on the multiplex PCR reads and lists one entry per CDR3 protein. Of roughly 100,000 distinct CDR3 sequences listed, roughly 39% are singletons. The material sequenced was peripheral blood or thyroid tissue (not recorded which). The receptors shown here come from a woman in her thirties with Graves' hyperthyroidism.

This clonotype was picked up many times. The rearrangement uses TRBV28 and TRBJ1-5; 8 positions match TRBD1. CDR1 and CDR2 (germline): MDHEN, SYDVKM. J was trimmed by 4 bases and V by 6 bases; bases with no gene match: 8. The CDR3 covers 15 residues. This CDR3 reads CASRDRDRVNQPQHF. CDR3 DNA sequence: TGTGCCAGCAGGGACAGGGATCGGGTAAATCAGCCCCAGCATTTT.

The V and J genes are TRBV12-3 or TRBV12-4 and TRBJ2-7; 14 bases map to TRBD2. The CDR3 covers 15 residues. Unmatched junction bases numbered 5, after V lost 6 bases and J lost 4 bases. The CDR3 sequence: CASRMTSGRGYEQYF. CDR3 nucleotide sequence: TGTGCCAGCAGGATGACTAGCGGGAGGGGTTACGAGCAGTACTTC.

The chain combines TRBV2 with TRBJ1-1, with TRBD1 matching over 7 bases. The CDR3 has 15 amino acids. From germline, CDR1 is SNHLY and CDR2 FYNNEI. The ends lost 2 bases at V and 0 bases at J; junction bases unmatched: 3. CDR3 amino acids: CASSERGTVNTEAFF. In DNA, the CDR3 is TGTGCCAGCAGTGAACGTGGGACAGTGAACACTGAAGCTTTCTTT.

In this sample, this clonotype turned up many times. The genes are TRBV6-5 and TRBJ2-7, with TRBD2 as a possible D gene (6 bases). CDR3 length: 12 amino acids. Per the germline V gene, CDR1 is MNHEY and CDR2 is SVGAGI. V shed 10 bases and J shed 7 bases, with 17 bases lying between them. The CDR3 protein is CAISSGLREQYF. In DNA form, the CDR3 reads TGTGCCATATCATCGGGACTTAGAGAGCAGTACTTC.

This clonotype has ten or more counts. The chain links TRBV20-1 to TRBJ2-5; 7 bases match TRBD2. Germline CDR1 and CDR2: DFQATT and SNEGSKA (reference sequence). The CDR3 is 12 amino acids. Unmatched junction bases numbered 5, after V lost 6 bases and J lost 4 bases. CDR3: CSALPGGETQYF. As DNA, the CDR3 is TGCAGTGCCCTCCCGGGGGGAGAGACCCAGTACTTC.

This clonotype was found many times. The chain uses TRBV12-3 or TRBV12-4 and TRBJ1-1; a possible D gene is TRBD1 (6 bases). CDR3 length equals 14 residues. Trimming removed 7 bases from V and 3 bases from J, with 15 bases in between. CDR3 protein: CASIRGQFDTEAFF. CDR3 nucleotides: TGTGCCAGCATACGGGGACAATTTGACACTGAAGCTTTCTTT.

This clonotype came up a few times. No conserved phenylalanine or tryptophan is present at the end of the CDR3, so a read error is the likely explanation. The DNA is left out, because the CDR3 cannot be placed on it with certainty; the CDR3 is given as TCRdb lists it. V gene TRBV7-9 combines with J gene TRBJ2-2; the DNA was not used to check the table's D call, TRBD1. The CDR3 spans 14 residues, counting both ends. CDR1 and CDR2 from the germline V gene are SEHNR and FQNEAQ (reference sequence). This CDR3 reads CASSPRGNTGELCA.

This chain uses TRBV7-9 with TRBJ2-3; 8 bases agree with TRBD2. The V gene's germline CDR1 is SEHNR and CDR2 FQNEAQ (reference sequence). The V and J ends lost 6 bases and 2 bases, in that order; junction bases with no gene match: 13. The length of the CDR3 is 17 residues. The CDR3 region is CASRFYVGTRPTDTQYF. The DNA of the CDR3 is TGTGCCAGCAGATTCTACGTTGGGACTAGACCCACAGATACGCAGTATTTT.

This clonotype was detected many times. The rearrangement joins TRBV28 to TRBJ2-5; D remains ambiguous. Looked up from germline, CDR1 is MDHEN and CDR2 is SYDVKM. The CDR3 has 17 amino acids. Trimming cost V 2 bases and J 3 bases, with 19 bases left between them. CDR3 in amino acids: CASSLTLMGKLEETQYF. In DNA form, the CDR3 reads TGTGCCAGCAGTTTAACACTTATGGGGAAATTGGAAGAGACCCAGTACTTC.

In its sample, this clonotype was seen many times. The chain carries TRBV2 and TRBJ1-1; TRBD1 might be the D (6 bases). The length of the CDR3 is 12 residues. Trimming took 8 bases from V and 6 from J, leaving 13 bases between them. Germline loops: CDR1 SNHLY, CDR2 FYNNEI. CDR3 amino acids: CASQQGRAEAFF. The CDR3 nucleotides are TGTGCCAGCCAACAGGGCCGCGCTGAAGCTTTCTTT.

In its sample, this clonotype was seen many times. The rearrangement uses TRBV4-1 and TRBJ2-2, with no clear D. Trimming stripped 1 base from V and 4 bases from J, with 4 bases between. Germline V gene lookup returns CDR1 MGHRA and CDR2 YSYEKL. This CDR3 is built from 13 residues. The CDR3 loop is CASSQAVTGELFF. CDR3 DNA: TGCGCCAGCAGCCAAGCGGTCACCGGGGAGCTGTTTTTT.

The chain joins TRBV7-9 to TRBJ2-5; TRBD2 matches 7 bases. The CDR3 is 14 residues long. The germline CDR1 and CDR2 sequences are SEHNR and FQNEAQ (reference sequence). V was pared by 5 bases and J by 2 bases, with 5 bases of the junction left unmatched. The CDR3 nucleotides are TGTGCCAGCAGCAGGGCCGGGGGGCAAGAGACCCAGTACTTC. Its translation is CASSRAGGQETQYF. The full variable domain, its missing parts supplied by reference TRBV7-9 and TRBJ2-5, is DTGVSQNPRHKITKRGQNVTFRCDPISEHNRLYWYRQTLGQGPEFLTYFQNEAQLEKSRLLSDRFSAERPKGSFSTLEIQRTEQGDSAMYLCASSRAGGQETQYFGPGTRLLVL.

V is TRBV28 and J is TRBJ1-5; tentatively, D is TRBD1 (6 bases). The CDR3 has 15 residues. Germline V gene lookup returns CDR1 MDHEN and CDR2 SYDVKM. The V end was cut by 8 bases, the J end by 5 bases, with 19 bases between. CDR3 bases: TGTGCCAGCGGAAACAGGGCCATCGGGGATCAGCCCCAGCATTTT. Its translation is CASGNRAIGDQPQHF.

This clonotype was recorded at least ten times. The DNA for the CDR3 is TGTGCCAGCACCGCTTCCGGGAGGGAGACCCAGTACTTC. Translated, it gives CASTASGRETQYF. The chain recombines TRBV25-1 with TRBJ2-5; 7 bases match TRBD2. The CDR3 has 13 residues. Germline lookup yields CDR1 MGHDK and CDR2 SYGVNS. The J segment lost 5 bases and the V segment lost 7 bases, leaving 7 bases of the junction unmatched.

This clonotype was seen a handful of times. The chain links TRBV18 to TRBJ1-5, with D hard to call. Germline loops: CDR1 KGHSH, CDR2 LQKENI. This CDR3 is 14 amino acids long. The V end was cut by 3 bases, the J end by 7 bases, with 13 bases between. The chain's CDR3 is CASSPGLVGQPQHF. CDR3 sequence (DNA): TGTGCCAGCTCACCTGGGCTAGTCGGCCAGCCCCAGCATTTT.

This clonotype occurred a few times. The chain combines TRBV15 with TRBJ2-7; D is ambiguous. Between the trimmed V and J ends, which lost 3 bases and 0 bases, there was a span of 18 bases. Germline V lookup: CDR1 LNHNV, CDR2 YYDKDF (reference sequence). The CDR3 loop spans 17 amino acids. The CDR3 loop is CATSSLVPQVTSYEQYF. In DNA form, the CDR3 reads TGTGCCACCAGCAGCTTAGTCCCCCAGGTCACCTCCTACGAGCAGTACTTC.

This chain links TRBV7-8 with TRBJ2-7; D assignment may be TRBD1 or TRBD2 (5 bases each). The CDR3 sequence is 14 residues long. Trimming removed 3 bases from V and 9 bases from J, with 18 bases in between. Germline V lookup: CDR1 SGHVS, CDR2 FQNEAQ. The CDR3 DNA reads as TGTGCCAGCAGCTTGGAACGGGGCAGTGACGGGCAGTACTTC. Protein sequence: CASSLERGSDGQYF. The full variable domain, completed using reference TRBV7-8 and TRBJ2-7, is GAGVSQSPRYKVAKRGQDVALRCDPISGHVSLFWYQQALGQGPEFLTYFQNEAQLDKSGLPSDRFFAERPEGSVSTLKIQRTQQEDSAVYLCASSLERGSDGQYFGPGTRLTVT.

This clonotype was seen repeatedly, ten times or more. The V call is TRBV4-1, the J call TRBJ2-5; a weak D match, TRBD2 (5 bases). This CDR3 comprises 13 residues. Trimming cost V 4 bases and J 5 bases, with 11 bases left between them. Germline-derived CDR1 and CDR2 are MGHRA and YSYEKL. The CDR3 region is CASSLAIWETQYF. Here the CDR3 DNA reads TGCGCCAGCAGCCTAGCGATTTGGGAGACCCAGTACTTC.

The sample holds many counts of this clonotype. The chain uses TRBV7-9 and TRBJ2-6; D is perhaps TRBD1 (6 bases). The V end lost 1 base, the J end lost 0 bases, and 10 bases lay between the germline ends. CDR3 size: 17 residues. From germline, CDR1 is SEHNR and CDR2 FQNEAQ (reference sequence). DNA for the CDR3: TGTGCCAGCAGCTTAGGGGGGCTATCCTCTGGGGCCAACGTCCTGACTTTC. This encodes CASSLGGLSSGANVLTF.

This clonotype was seen only once. V gene TRBV5-4 combines with J gene TRBJ2-5; D is unresolved. Looked up from germline, CDR1 is SGHNT and CDR2 is YYREEE (reference sequence). Trimming stripped 0 bases from V and 4 bases from J, with 7 bases between. The CDR3 has 13 amino acids. CDR3 amino acids: CASSLASTETQYF. CDR3 bases: TGTGCCAGCAGCTTGGCCAGTACAGAGACCCAGTACTTC.

This clonotype was seen at least ten times. The V gene is TRBV30, the J gene TRBJ1-1; D is uncertain. Germline CDR1 GTSNPN, CDR2 SVGIG (reference sequence). The length of the CDR3 is 14 residues. With 2 bases removed from V and 0 bases from J, the gap between germline ends came to 10 bases. The chain's CDR3 is CAWSYVGMNTEAFF. In DNA form, the CDR3 reads TGTGCCTGGAGTTATGTAGGGATGAACACTGAAGCTTTCTTT.